The 29 T cell receptor beta chains below come from one sample, sequenced in a study of blood T cells in healthy people across ages (dated by TCRdb to about 2015). Library creation used 5' RACE. Sequencing relied on an Illumina HiSeq 2500. A second about 7 to 11 cycle PCR used a sample-barcoded 5' primer and a J-beta primer mix. TCRdb reran the public reads through fastp at Q25 and MiXCR, keeping productive beta chains. Under each unique CDR3 protein, matching rows form one entry showing the most common genes and DNA. The table for this sample lists approximately 1.5 million distinct CDR3 sequences; 35% to 45% of them were counted only once. The leading ten clones occupy about 4% of the sample. Sequenced sample: blood. These receptors were taken from a woman aged 18-30 years in good health.

The genes are TRBV24-1 and TRBJ1-2; weak D call: TRBD1 (5 bases). CDR3 length equals 11 residues. Germline V gives CDR1 KGHDR, CDR2 SFDVKD. Trimming pared 6 bases from V and 12 bases from J, leaving 13 bases between. The CDR3 DNA reads as TGTGCCACCAGTCAAGACAGCTTTGACACCTTC. This sequence encodes CATSQDSFDTF.

CDR3 coding DNA: TGTGCCAGCGACCTCAAACCCCCGGGACAGGGAGATAGTGTCACTGAAGCTTTCTTT. Protein sequence: CASDLKPPGQGDSVTEAFF. J is TRBJ1-1 and V is TRBV27; 9 bases are a match to TRBD1. V was clipped by 8 bases and J by 4 bases; unmatched bases: 23. The CDR3 contains 19 residues. CDR1 is MNHEY and CDR2 is SMNVEV in the germline V gene (reference sequence).

J is TRBJ2-1 and V is TRBV7-9; TRBD2 matches 12 bases. Germline assignment: CDR1 SEHNR and CDR2 FQNEAQ (reference sequence). The CDR3 is made up of 15 amino acids. With 5 bases clipped from V and 6 bases from J, the junction kept 5 bases outside the gene matches. The DNA of the CDR3 is TGTGCCAGCAGCAGAACTAGCGGGGGGCGCAATGAGCAGTTCTTC. It codes for CASSRTSGGRNEQFF. The whole variable domain, remainder taken from reference TRBV7-9 and TRBJ2-1, is DTGVSQNPRHKITKRGQNVTFRCDPISEHNRLYWYRQTLGQGPEFLTYFQNEAQLEKSRLLSDRFSAERPKGSFSTLEIQRTEQGDSAMYLCASSRTSGGRNEQFFGPGTRLTVL.

This clonotype was counted only a few times. The chain carries TRBV29-1 and TRBJ1-1; no firm D call. Trimming shortened V by 7 bases and J by 7 bases, and 19 bases separated the two germline ends. CDR1 and CDR2 (germline): SQVTM, ANQGSEA. This CDR3 comprises 13 residues. CDR3 sequence: CSAREDYYLEAFF. The CDR3 DNA sequence: TGCAGCGCCCGGGAGGACTACTACCTTGAAGCTTTCTTT. Based on the CDR3 plus reference TRBV29-1 and TRBJ1-1, the full variable domain is SAVISQKPSRDICQRGTSLTIQCQVDSQVTMMFWYRQQPGQSLTLIATANQGSEATYESGFVIDKFPISRPNLTFSTLTVSNMSPEDSSIYLCSAREDYYLEAFFGQGTRLTVV.

As for this clonotype: The junction shows a germline mismatch at one end, possibly a read error. The rearrangement uses TRBV15 and TRBJ2-1; D not resolved. The CDR3 is 14 residues long. Germline CDR1 LNHNV, CDR2 YYDKDF (reference sequence). The CDR3 DNA sequence: TGTGCCACCAGCAGGCAAACAGCAAGCAATGAGCGGTTCTTC. It encodes CATSRQTASNERFF.

This clonotype appeared a few times. This chain uses TRBV6-5 with TRBJ2-3; possible D gene TRBD2, 5 bases. CDR3 length equals 13 residues. Per the germline V gene, CDR1 is MNHEY and CDR2 is SVGAGI. The V end lost 2 bases, the J end lost 9 bases, and 12 bases lay between the germline ends. CDR3 in amino acids: CASSYREEATQYF. In nucleotides, the CDR3 is TGTGCCAGCAGTTACCGAGAGGAGGCGACGCAGTATTTT.

V and J are TRBV20-1 and TRBJ2-7; D remains unclear. Germline loops: CDR1 DFQATT, CDR2 SNEGSKA (reference sequence). V lost 6 bases and J lost 3, with 15 bases in between. The length of the CDR3 is 13 residues. CDR3 nucleotide sequence: TGCAGTGCCCGAAGGGAATCAGACTACGAGCAGTACTTC. It yields the protein CSARRESDYEQYF.

The rearrangement uses TRBV7-9 and TRBJ2-5, with 8 bases fitting TRBD1. V lost 5 bases and J lost 5; bases outside the gene matches: 7. CDR3 length: 14 amino acids. Germline CDR1 and CDR2: SEHNR and FQNEAQ (reference sequence). Here the CDR3 reads CASSPKTGEETQYF. The CDR3 DNA follows: TGTGCCAGCAGCCCAAAGACAGGGGAGGAGACCCAGTACTTC.

The rearrangement uses TRBV16 and TRBJ1-1; D perhaps matches TRBD1 (6 bases). Trimming pared 2 bases from V and 4 bases from J, leaving 11 bases between. Germline CDR1 is KGHSY and CDR2 is FQNENV. There are 14 residues in the CDR3. CDR3 amino acids: CASSQAWGLTEAFF. CDR3 DNA: TGTGCCAGCAGCCAAGCCTGGGGGCTCACTGAAGCTTTCTTT.

This clonotype was picked up a small number of times. The chain recombines TRBV7-9 with TRBJ2-5, with no clear D. Trimming shortened V by 8 bases and J by 3 bases, and 25 bases separated the two germline ends. Germline V lookup: CDR1 SEHNR, CDR2 FQNEAQ (reference sequence). This CDR3 spans 17 amino acids. CDR3 DNA: TGTGCCAGCTCCCGGAGCCTCCAAGGCCATGAAAAAGAGACCCAGTACTTC. Its protein is CASSRSLQGHEKETQYF.

The rearrangement links TRBV6-5 to TRBJ1-2; 10 bases map to TRBD1. With V trimmed by 5 bases and J by 8 bases, 14 bases remained unmatched. The CDR3 sequence is 16 residues long. CDR1 is MNHEY and CDR2 is SVGAGI in the germline V gene. CDR3 loop: CASSTRDRGFLGGYTF. As DNA, the CDR3 is TGTGCCAGCAGTACCCGGGACAGGGGTTTTCTGGGGGGCTACACCTTC.

A remark on this clonotype: One end of the junction does not line up with germline, which may come from a read error. The V call is TRBV12-3 or TRBV12-4, the J call TRBJ1-2; D is unclear. The CDR3 has 12 residues. The CDR3 coding sequence is TGTGCCAGCAGCGAACAGAACTATGGCAACACCTTC. This codes for CASSEQNYGNTF.

V usage is TRBV29-1 and J usage is TRBJ1-1; D possibly corresponds to TRBD1 (6 bases). The germline V gene has CDR1 SQVTM and CDR2 ANQGSEA. V was pared by 5 bases and J by 4 bases, with 8 bases between. The CDR3 runs 11 residues. The CDR3 DNA sequence: TGCAGCGTTAGGGGGAGCACTGAAGCTTTCTTT. This gives the protein CSVRGSTEAFF.

This clonotype was seen once. V is TRBV29-1 and J is TRBJ1-2; unclear D gene. CDR3 length: 12 residues. Germline V gene sequence: CDR1 SQVTM, CDR2 ANQGSEA. V lost 1 base to trimming and J lost 7 bases, with 10 bases between them. The CDR3 is CSVEAAPGGYTF. The CDR3 region has the DNA TGCAGCGTTGAAGCCGCCCCCGGTGGCTACACCTTC.

This clonotype occurred a few times. The V and J genes are TRBV30 and TRBJ2-1, with unresolved D. Germline lookup yields CDR1 GTSNPN and CDR2 SVGIG (reference sequence). Trimming took off 2 bases at V and 5 bases at J, with 10 bases between the two ends. CDR3 length equals 13 residues. The CDR3 loop reads CAWSRSSNNEQFF. CDR3 coding DNA: TGTGCCTGGAGTAGATCTTCCAACAATGAGCAGTTCTTC.

This clonotype was detected ten times or more. V gene TRBV3-1 combines with J gene TRBJ2-1; 10 bases are shared with TRBD1. Germline V gene lookup returns CDR1 LGHDT and CDR2 YNNKEL (reference sequence). The V and J ends lost 3 bases and 3 bases, in that order; junction bases with no gene match: 8. This CDR3 comprises 17 residues. The CDR3 reads CASSQSSGTGVYNEQFF. The CDR3 DNA follows: TGTGCCAGCAGCCAGTCCTCCGGGACAGGGGTCTACAATGAGCAGTTCTTC.

The rearrangement links TRBV28 to TRBJ2-1; 16 nucleotides line up with TRBD2. CDR3 length: 18 amino acids. The trim removed 4 bases at V and 5 bases at J, leaving 8 bases unmatched. Germline CDR1 and CDR2: MDHEN and SYDVKM. CDR3 DNA sequence: TGTGCCAGCAGTTCCCATGGGACTAGCGGGAGGGAACACAATGAGCAGTTCTTC. Translation gives CASSSHGTSGREHNEQFF.

V usage is TRBV5-1 and J usage is TRBJ2-5; D is unclear. The CDR3 spans 14 residues. Germline-derived CDR1 and CDR2 are SGHRS and YFSETQ. The V end lost 2 bases, the J end lost 3 bases, and 11 bases lay between the germline ends. The CDR3 DNA sequence: TGCGCCAGCAGCTTTCCTACACCAAAAGAGACCCAGTACTTC. Protein: CASSFPTPKETQYF. Based on the CDR3 plus reference TRBV5-1 and TRBJ2-5, the full variable domain is KAGVTQTPRYLIKTRGQQVTLSCSPISGHRSVSWYQQTPGQGLQFLFEYFSETQRNKGNFPGRFSGRQFSNSRSEMNVSTLELGDSALYLCASSFPTPKETQYFGPGTRLLVL.

The chain couples TRBV4-1 to TRBJ2-3; D is tentatively TRBD1 or TRBD2 (5 bases each). With 0 bases removed from V and 2 bases from J, the gap between germline ends came to 15 bases. This CDR3 comprises 17 residues. Looked up from germline, CDR1 is MGHRA and CDR2 is YSYEKL. This CDR3 reads CASSQDFWGTPTDTQYF. CDR3 DNA sequence: TGCGCCAGCAGCCAAGATTTTTGGGGGACCCCCACAGATACGCAGTATTTT.

This clonotype was recorded many times. This chain connects TRBV5-1 to TRBJ1-4; D is unresolved. This CDR3 has 16 residues. Germline V gene data show CDR1 as SGHRS and CDR2 as YFSETQ. Trimming removed 1 base from V and 4 bases from J, with 14 bases in between. The CDR3 loop is CASSLRPPGLNEKLFF. CDR3 coding DNA: TGCGCCAGCAGCTTGCGTCCTCCAGGACTTAATGAAAAACTGTTTTTT.

This clonotype occurred many times. The J gene is TRBJ1-2, the V gene TRBV20-1; no reliable D call. The germline CDR1 and CDR2 sequences are DFQATT and SNEGSKA (reference sequence). Trimming left V 6 bases short and J 0 bases short, with 5 bases between. The CDR3 totals 11 residues. CDR3: CSAGTNYGYTF. The CDR3 coding sequence is TGCAGTGCCGGGACTAACTATGGCTACACCTTC.

The V call is TRBV20-1, the J call TRBJ2-1, with D perhaps matching TRBD1 or TRBD2 (5 bases each). Trimming left V 0 bases short and J 4 bases short, with 10 bases between. The V gene's germline CDR1 is DFQATT and CDR2 SNEGSKA (reference sequence). The CDR3 has 14 amino acids. CDR3 coding DNA: TGCAGTGCTAGAGAACGGGACCAATACAATGAGCAGTTCTTC. Translated: CSARERDQYNEQFF.

The V and J genes are TRBV10-2 and TRBJ2-7, with 8 bases that match TRBD1. The ends lost 7 bases at V and 0 bases at J; junction bases unmatched: 5. CDR1 is WSHSY and CDR2 is SAAADI in the germline V gene. This CDR3 has 14 amino acids. CDR3 DNA: TGCGCCAGCACCGACAGGGGAAGCTCCTACGAGCAGTACTTC. This gives the protein CASTDRGSSYEQYF.

The chain carries TRBV6-2 or TRBV6-3 and TRBJ2-1, with D unresolved. V dropped 0 bases and J dropped 6 bases, with 12 bases sitting between them. Germline-derived CDR1 and CDR2 are MNHEY and SVGEGT. The length of the CDR3 is 15 residues. The DNA for the CDR3 is TGTGCCAGCAGTTACTCGACTTCCAGTGGCAATGAGCAGTTCTTC. Protein: CASSYSTSSGNEQFF.

The chain links TRBV20-1 to TRBJ2-2; TRBD2 matches at 7 bases. Germline V gene lookup returns CDR1 DFQATT and CDR2 SNEGSKA (reference sequence). The CDR3 runs 14 residues. V lost 6 bases and J lost 1; bases outside the gene matches: 5. CDR3 sequence: CSASSGVNTGELFF. In DNA form, the CDR3 reads TGCAGTGCAAGCAGCGGGGTGAACACCGGGGAGCTGTTTTTT.

The V call is TRBV27, the J call TRBJ2-7; D is perhaps TRBD2 (5 bases). Trimming pared 2 bases from V and 7 bases from J, leaving 18 bases between. Germline CDR1 and CDR2: MNHEY and SMNVEV (reference sequence). This CDR3 has 15 residues. The CDR3 here is CASSLSASGYNEQYF. The CDR3 DNA follows: TGTGCCAGCAGTTTAAGTGCGTCGGGGTACAATGAGCAGTACTTC.

With respect to this clonotype: At one end the junction does not follow the germline gene, possibly because of a read error. The chain links TRBV7-6 to TRBJ2-1; 7 bases map to TRBD1. The CDR3 contains 15 residues. Per germline, CDR1 SGHVS and CDR2 FNYEAQ. The CDR3 bases are TGTGCCGGCAGCTTAGCCCGGACAGGCTACAATGAGCAGTTCTTC. It translates to CAGSLARTGYNEQFF.

The sample holds a few counts of this clonotype. The chain uses TRBV28 and TRBJ1-5; D remains unclear. The germline V gene encodes CDR1 MDHEN and CDR2 SYDVKM. V was cut by 3 bases and J by 7 bases, with 4 bases left in between. There are 11 residues in the CDR3. The CDR3, as DNA: TGTGCCAGCAGTTTGAAACAGCCCCAGCATTTT. This codes for CASSLKQPQHF.

This clonotype occurred a few times. V and J are TRBV20-1 and TRBJ2-7; a weak D match, TRBD2 (5 bases). This CDR3 spans 16 amino acids. V dropped 0 bases and J dropped 5 bases, with 20 bases sitting between them. Germline values: CDR1 DFQATT, CDR2 SNEGSKA (reference sequence). The chain's CDR3 is CSARDHGRGVYNEQYF. As DNA, the CDR3 is TGCAGTGCTAGAGATCACGGACGGGGAGTATATAACGAGCAGTACTTC.